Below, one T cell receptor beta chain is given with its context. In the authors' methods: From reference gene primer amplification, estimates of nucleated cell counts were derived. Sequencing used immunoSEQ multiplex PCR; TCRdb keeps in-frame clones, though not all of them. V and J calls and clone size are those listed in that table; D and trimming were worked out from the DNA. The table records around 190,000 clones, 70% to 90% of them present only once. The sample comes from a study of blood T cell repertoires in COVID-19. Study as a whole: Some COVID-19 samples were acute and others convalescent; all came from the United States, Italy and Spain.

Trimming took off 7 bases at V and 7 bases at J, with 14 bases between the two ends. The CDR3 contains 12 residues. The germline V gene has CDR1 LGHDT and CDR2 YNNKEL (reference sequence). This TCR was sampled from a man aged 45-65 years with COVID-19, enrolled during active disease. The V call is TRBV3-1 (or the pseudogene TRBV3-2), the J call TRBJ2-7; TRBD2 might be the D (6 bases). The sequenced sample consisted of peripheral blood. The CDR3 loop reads CASTRPGGEQYF. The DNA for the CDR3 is TGTGCCAGCACCCGCCCTGGAGGGGAGCAGTACTTC.